Listed below are T cell receptor beta chains from one sample, sequenced in a study of blood T cell repertoires in COVID-19. Repertoires were generated with immunoSEQ multiplex PCR, while TCRdb's copy carries only in-frame clones and drops some. The profile shows about 400,000 clones, approximately 89% of them singletons. Sequencing input: PBMCs or T cells enriched from blood (not recorded which). The source of these receptors is a woman between 25 and 40 years old who had recovered from COVID-19. Each CDR3 is given with its conserved first and last residue. The D gene is left open where the match is weak. Clone size appears in some rows only: once, few, many, or a class for an expanded clone.

D gene: TRBD1; J gene: TRBJ1-6; clone size: -; V gene: TRBV18; CDR3 protein: CASSRLPGQGGSNSPLHF; CDR3 DNA: TGTGCCAGCTCACGATTGCCGGGACAGGGAGGATCGAATTCACCCCTCCACTTT
D gene: TRBD2; J gene: TRBJ2-1; clone size: -; V gene: TRBV5-1; CDR3 protein: CASSLGELAGGYGEQFF; CDR3 DNA: TGCGCCAGCAGCTTGGGGGAACTAGCGGGAGGGTACGGTGAGCAGTTCTTC
D gene: -; J gene: TRBJ1-1; clone size: -; V gene: TRBV30; CDR3 protein: CACRYRENTEAFF; CDR3 DNA: TGTGCCTGTCGGTACAGGGAGAACACTGAAGCTTTCTTT
D gene: -; J gene: TRBJ2-1; clone size: -; V gene: TRBV7-3; CDR3 protein: CASNVPPRGSEQFF; CDR3 DNA: TGTGCCAGCAATGTCCCCCCTAGGGGGAGTGAGCAGTTCTTC
D gene: -; J gene: TRBJ1-2; clone size: -; V gene: TRBV24-1; CDR3 protein: CATSETHDRDYGYTF; CDR3 DNA: TGTGCCACCAGTGAAACTCACGATCGGGACTATGGCTACACCTTC
D gene: TRBD1; J gene: TRBJ1-2; clone size: -; V gene: TRBV5-4; CDR3 protein: CASSPGTGVFYGYTF; CDR3 DNA: TGTGCCAGCAGCCCCGGGACAGGGGTCTTCTATGGCTACACCTTC
D gene: -; J gene: TRBJ2-1; clone size: -; V gene: TRBV28; CDR3 protein: CASINGAGVYNEQFF; CDR3 DNA: TGTGCCAGCATCAACGGTGCAGGGGTCTACAATGAGCAGTTCTTC
D gene: -; J gene: TRBJ2-7; clone size: once; V gene: TRBV6-5; CDR3 protein: CASSRSQVGGEQYF; CDR3 DNA: TGTGCCAGCAGCAGATCTCAGGTGGGAGGCGAGCAGTACTTC
D gene: TRBD1; J gene: TRBJ2-7; clone size: once; V gene: TRBV19; CDR3 protein: CASTDRQGRGEQYF; CDR3 DNA: TGTGCCAGTACCGACAGACAGGGCCGGGGCGAGCAGTACTTC
D gene: -; J gene: TRBJ1-2; clone size: -; V gene: TRBV12-3/TRBV12-4; CDR3 protein: CASSSQAFYGYTF; CDR3 DNA: TGTGCCAGCAGTAGTCAGGCGTTCTATGGCTACACCTTC
D gene: -; J gene: TRBJ2-7; clone size: -; V gene: TRBV5-4; CDR3 protein: CASRSTENEQYF; CDR3 DNA: TGTGCCAGCAGAAGTACAGAGAACGAGCAGTACTTC
D gene: -; J gene: TRBJ2-1; clone size: -; V gene: TRBV19; CDR3 protein: CASSIRGFNNEQFF; CDR3 DNA: TGTGCCAGTAGTATACGAGGGTTCAACAATGAGCAGTTCTTC
D gene: -; J gene: TRBJ1-2; clone size: -; V gene: TRBV3-1/TRBV3-2; CDR3 protein: CASSQVGLGSYGYTF; CDR3 DNA: TGTGCCAGCAGCCAAGTGGGACTGGGTAGCTATGGCTACACCTTC
D gene: -; J gene: TRBJ2-7; clone size: -; V gene: TRBV9; CDR3 protein: CASSVNPNNEQYF; CDR3 DNA: TGTGCCAGCAGCGTAAACCCCAACAACGAGCAGTACTTC
D gene: -; J gene: TRBJ1-4; clone size: -; V gene: TRBV28; CDR3 protein: CASSYPRTEDNEKLFF; CDR3 DNA: TGTGCCAGCAGTTATCCCCGGACAGAAGATAATGAAAAACTGTTTTTT
D gene: -; J gene: TRBJ1-1; clone size: -; V gene: TRBV14; CDR3 protein: CASSQRTANTEAFF; CDR3 DNA: TGTGCCAGCAGCCAAAGGACAGCAAACACTGAAGCTTTCTTT
D gene: TRBD2; J gene: TRBJ2-1; clone size: -; V gene: TRBV28; CDR3 protein: CASRFSGSYNEQFF; CDR3 DNA: TGTGCCAGCAGGTTTAGCGGGTCCTACAATGAGCAGTTCTTC
D gene: -; J gene: TRBJ1-2; clone size: few; V gene: TRBV30; CDR3 protein: CAWSRGNYGYTF; CDR3 DNA: TGTGCCTGGAGCCGAGGAAACTATGGCTACACCTTC
D gene: -; J gene: TRBJ2-1; clone size: -; V gene: TRBV5-6; CDR3 protein: CASSVPGLSEYNEQFF; CDR3 DNA: TGTGCCAGCAGCGTCCCGGGTTTGTCGGAGTACAATGAGCAGTTCTTC
D gene: -; J gene: TRBJ2-7; clone size: -; V gene: TRBV30; CDR3 protein: CAWRAPASYEQYF; CDR3 DNA: TGTGCCTGGAGAGCACCTGCATCCTACGAGCAGTACTTC
D gene: TRBD2; J gene: TRBJ2-1; clone size: -; V gene: TRBV27; CDR3 protein: CASRQGTSGYSYNEQFF; CDR3 DNA: TGTGCCAGCAGGCAAGGGACTAGCGGATACTCCTACAATGAGCAGTTCTTC
D gene: -; J gene: TRBJ1-2; clone size: -; V gene: TRBV6-2/TRBV6-3; CDR3 protein: CASSYGTKRATF; CDR3 DNA: TGTGCCAGCAGTTACGGGACAAAAAGAGCCACCTTC
D gene: -; J gene: TRBJ2-1; clone size: once; V gene: TRBV4-2; CDR3 protein: CASSDATSITYNEQFF; CDR3 DNA: TGTGCCAGCAGCGACGCAACTAGTATTACCTACAATGAGCAGTTCTTC
D gene: TRBD1; J gene: TRBJ2-7; clone size: -; V gene: TRBV29-1; CDR3 protein: CSARLTGGYEQYF; CDR3 DNA: TGCAGCGCGAGACTCACAGGGGGCTACGAGCAGTACTTC
D gene: -; J gene: TRBJ1-2; clone size: few; V gene: TRBV2; CDR3 protein: CASSVQGPVGYTF; CDR3 DNA: TGTGCCAGCAGTGTGCAGGGCCCGGTGGGCTACACCTTC
D gene: TRBD1; J gene: TRBJ1-4; clone size: -; V gene: TRBV11-2; CDR3 protein: CASSRGQAEKLFF; CDR3 DNA: TGTGCCAGCAGCCGCGGACAGGCTGAAAAACTGTTTTTT
D gene: -; J gene: TRBJ2-1; clone size: -; V gene: TRBV3-1/TRBV3-2; CDR3 protein: CASRPEGRGEQFF; CDR3 DNA: TGTGCCAGCAGACCGGAAGGTAGAGGTGAGCAGTTCTTC
D gene: -; J gene: TRBJ1-3; clone size: -; V gene: TRBV19; CDR3 protein: CASTGVGNTIYF; CDR3 DNA: TGTGCCAGTACGGGGGTCGGAAACACCATATATTTT
D gene: -; J gene: TRBJ1-2; clone size: -; V gene: TRBV6-4; CDR3 protein: CASWGGHSPGYTF; CDR3 DNA: TGTGCCAGTTGGGGTGGACACTCTCCCGGCTACACCTTC
D gene: -; J gene: TRBJ2-3; clone size: -; V gene: TRBV4-3; CDR3 protein: CASSQDIRGAGPNTQYF; CDR3 DNA: TGCGCCAGCAGCCAAGATATACGGGGGGCCGGCCCCAATACGCAGTATTTT
D gene: TRBD1; J gene: TRBJ2-2; clone size: -; V gene: TRBV10-3; CDR3 protein: CAISWTGNTGELFF; CDR3 DNA: TGTGCCATCAGTTGGACAGGGAACACCGGGGAGCTGTTTTTT
D gene: TRBD1; J gene: TRBJ1-5; clone size: -; V gene: TRBV18; CDR3 protein: CASSPNGQGLDQPQHF; CDR3 DNA: TGTGCCAGCTCACCAAACGGACAGGGACTGGATCAGCCCCAGCATTTT
D gene: -; J gene: TRBJ2-1; clone size: once; V gene: TRBV4-1; CDR3 protein: CASSPPGDAAYNEQFF; CDR3 DNA: TGCGCCAGCAGCCCCCCCGGGGATGCGGCCTACAATGAGCAGTTCTTC
D gene: -; J gene: TRBJ1-1; clone size: -; V gene: TRBV29-1; CDR3 protein: CSAIPGTEAFF; CDR3 DNA: TGCAGCGCTATACCAGGCACTGAAGCTTTCTTT
D gene: TRBD1; J gene: TRBJ2-7; clone size: -; V gene: TRBV6-5; CDR3 protein: CASSYAGTEYEQYF; CDR3 DNA: TGTGCCAGCAGTTACGCCGGGACAGAGTACGAGCAGTACTTC
D gene: TRBD1; J gene: TRBJ2-3; clone size: -; V gene: TRBV12-5; CDR3 protein: CASGLFRGSTDTQYF; CDR3 DNA: TGTGCTAGTGGTTTGTTCAGGGGGAGCACAGATACGCAGTATTTT
D gene: -; J gene: TRBJ2-2; clone size: -; V gene: TRBV29-1; CDR3 protein: CSVLYDSPTTGELFF; CDR3 DNA: TGCAGCGTTCTGTATGACTCCCCGACCACCGGGGAGCTGTTTTTT
D gene: TRBD2; J gene: TRBJ2-1; clone size: -; V gene: TRBV9; CDR3 protein: CASSSGGARNEQFF; CDR3 DNA: TGTGCCAGCAGCAGCGGGGGGGCCAGGAATGAGCAGTTCTTC
D gene: -; J gene: TRBJ2-1; clone size: -; V gene: TRBV7-2; CDR3 protein: CASSVIRGEQFF; CDR3 DNA: TGTGCCAGCAGCGTAATTAGGGGTGAGCAGTTCTTC
D gene: TRBD2; J gene: TRBJ2-1; clone size: -; V gene: TRBV5-1; CDR3 protein: CASSLERRMAGRVPTDEQFF; CDR3 DNA: TGCGCCAGCAGCTTGGAGAGGAGGATGGCAGGGAGGGTTCCTACGGATGAGCAGTTCTTC
D gene: -; J gene: TRBJ1-1; clone size: -; V gene: TRBV28; CDR3 protein: CASRTPQGANTEAFF; CDR3 DNA: TGTGCCAGCAGAACTCCTCAGGGTGCGAACACTGAAGCTTTCTTT
D gene: TRBD2; J gene: TRBJ2-1; clone size: -; V gene: TRBV7-2; CDR3 protein: CASSWTSGGAGNEQFF; CDR3 DNA: TGTGCCAGCAGCTGGACTAGCGGGGGGGCCGGCAATGAGCAGTTCTTC
D gene: -; J gene: TRBJ2-3; clone size: -; V gene: TRBV27; CDR3 protein: CASSLFPDPRGDTQYF; CDR3 DNA: TGTGCCAGCAGTTTATTCCCCGACCCCAGGGGAGATACGCAGTATTTT
D gene: TRBD2; J gene: TRBJ2-1; clone size: once; V gene: TRBV18; CDR3 protein: CASSPGTSWEQFF; CDR3 DNA: TGTGCCAGCTCACCGGGGACTAGTTGGGAGCAGTTCTTC
D gene: -; J gene: TRBJ2-5; clone size: -; V gene: TRBV7-8; CDR3 protein: CASNPPAGPSLETQYF; CDR3 DNA: TGTGCCAGCAACCCCCCTGCAGGGCCTTCCTTAGAGACCCAGTACTTC
D gene: TRBD1; J gene: TRBJ1-1; clone size: -; V gene: TRBV18; CDR3 protein: CASSPNRGQNTEAFF; CDR3 DNA: TGTGCCAGCTCACCAAACAGGGGGCAGAACACTGAAGCTTTCTTT
D gene: -; J gene: TRBJ2-5; clone size: -; V gene: TRBV30; CDR3 protein: CAWSLVGGEHETQYF; CDR3 DNA: TGTGCCTGGAGTTTAGTAGGCGGGGAGCACGAGACCCAGTACTTC
D gene: -; J gene: TRBJ1-2; clone size: once; V gene: TRBV10-3; CDR3 protein: CAISSGTNYGYTF; CDR3 DNA: TGTGCCATCAGCTCCGGGACAAACTATGGCTACACCTTC
D gene: TRBD1; J gene: TRBJ1-5; clone size: -; V gene: TRBV20-1; CDR3 protein: CSASAGTGGWQPQHF; CDR3 DNA: TGCAGTGCTAGTGCCGGGACAGGGGGCTGGCAGCCCCAGCATTTT
D gene: -; J gene: TRBJ1-3; clone size: -; V gene: TRBV7-2; CDR3 protein: CASSFGQGSGNTIYF; CDR3 DNA: TGTGCCAGCAGCTTCGGGCAGGGCTCTGGAAACACCATATATTTT
D gene: -; J gene: TRBJ2-5; clone size: -; V gene: TRBV7-2; CDR3 protein: CASSRRPPREETQYF; CDR3 DNA: TGTGCCAGCAGCAGACGGCCCCCCCGGGAAGAGACCCAGTACTTC
D gene: TRBD1; J gene: TRBJ2-2; clone size: -; V gene: TRBV7-2; CDR3 protein: CASRLTGTGLSGELFF; CDR3 DNA: TGTGCCAGCAGGCTTACCGGGACAGGGTTGTCCGGGGAGCTGTTTTTT